The clone carrying this T cell receptor beta chain appeared once. Profiled with immunoSEQ multiplex PCR; TCRdb holds only in-frame clones, not every one. Among 75,000 to 95,000 clones listed, 95% were seen once. The germline V gene encodes CDR1 MGHRA and CDR2 YSYEKL. V was pared by 4 bases and J by 4 bases, with 7 bases of the junction left unmatched. This CDR3 is built from 16 residues. The sample is drawn from a study of technical replicates of blood from a handful of donors. The rearrangement links TRBV4-1 to TRBJ2-5, with TRBD2 identical over 12 bases. Input material: T cells isolated from PBMCs. The TCR sequence derives from a human donor in good health. The CDR3 DNA follows: TGCGCCAGCAGCCGACCTAGCGGGGGGGCCCGAGAGACCCAGTACTTC. Its protein product is CASSRPSGGARETQYF.